This T cell receptor beta chain was captured in a study of blood T cell repertoires in COVID-19. Germline CDR1 reads MNHEY; CDR2 reads SVGEGT. There are 12 residues in the CDR3. Germline trimming cut 6 bases from V and 12 bases from J; bases unmatched to any gene: 4. Some clones are missing from TCRdb's copy, which holds only in-frame ones; the method was immunoSEQ multiplex PCR. Of roughly 290,000 clones listed, 80% to 85% were seen once; the top ten hold approximately 14%. Sequenced sample: peripheral blood. The genes are TRBV6-2 or TRBV6-3 and TRBJ1-4; 10 positions agree with TRBD1. This sequence originates from a person aged 65-85 years with COVID-19, enrolled during active disease. As DNA, the CDR3 is TGTGCCAGCAGCCGGGACAGGGGACAACTGTTTTTT. This sequence encodes CASSRDRGQLFF.